The present T cell receptor beta chain was sequenced within a study of blood T cell repertoires in COVID-19. Across the study: Both acute and convalescent COVID-19 samples were obtained from the United States, Italy and Spain. T cells, B-cell-depleted T cells, or PBMCs provided the cDNA or gDNA that served as material.

In the study's own analysis: Reference gene primer amplification in the assay estimated nucleated cell counts. The assay was immunoSEQ multiplex PCR, and TCRdb's table has in-frame clones only and misses some. The V and J calls and clone size come from that table; D and trimming were worked out from the DNA. The table lists 43,000 or so clones, approximately 86% of them singletons, with approximately 15% in the top ten. In this sample, this clone turned up once. CDR3 size: 13 residues. With V trimmed by 6 bases and J by 5 bases, 6 bases remained unmatched. Germline V gene lookup returns CDR1 MDHEN and CDR2 SYDVKM.

The sequence was obtained from a man aged 60 to 75 with active COVID-19. The chain links TRBV28 to TRBJ2-5; 7 bases line up with TRBD1. Sample: peripheral blood. CDR3 sequence: CASSPGGGETQYF. CDR3 DNA: TGTGCCAGCAGCCCAGGGGGTGGGGAGACCCAGTACTTC.